These 2 T cell receptor beta chains share one sample of origin, sequenced in a study of blood T cell repertoires in COVID-19. The assay was immunoSEQ multiplex PCR, and TCRdb's table has in-frame clones only and misses some. The sample shows more than 200,000 clones, about nine tenths of them seen only once. Sequenced: PBMCs or T cells enriched from blood (not recorded which). Receptors originate from a woman aged 25-40 years with acute COVID-19.

This clone was recorded once. The rearrangement links TRBV10-3 to TRBJ2-1; 10 nucleotides match TRBD1. The germline CDR1 and CDR2 sequences are ENHRY and SYGVKD. CDR3 length: 16 amino acids. J was trimmed by 2 bases and V by 10 bases; bases with no gene match: 11. CDR3 region: CATRMPGQGTYNEQFF. CDR3 DNA: TGTGCCACGAGAATGCCGGGACAGGGGACCTACAATGAGCAGTTCTTC.

CDR3 in DNA: TGCCCCCGCAGCCGACAGGGAGCAGATACGCAGTATTTT. Translating it yields CPRSRQGADTQYF. The rearrangement joins TRBV10-1 to TRBJ2-3; 7 bases map to TRBD1. The germline V gene has CDR1 WNHNN and CDR2 SYGVQD (reference sequence). This CDR3 region has 13 residues.